These 14 T cell receptor beta chains were all obtained from the same sample, sequenced in a study of CD8 T cells in ankylosing spondylitis. Study-level findings and limits: What appeared characteristic of ankylosing spondylitis blood was a TCR beta motif of about eight highly homologous variants.

TCRdb ran MiXCR on the 5' RACE reads and lists one entry per CDR3 protein. The profile shows fewer than 750,000 distinct CDR3 sequences, 19% of them singletons. Their target antigens are unknown. The specimen sequenced was blood, either unsorted or a sorted T cell fraction (not recorded which). The source is a male donor with ankylosing spondylitis.

The count of this clonotype is one. V and J are TRBV7-8 and TRBJ1-2; D is ambiguous. Germline CDR1 reads SGHVS; CDR2 reads FQNEAQ. The CDR3 runs to 13 residues. Trimming took off 5 bases at V and 5 bases at J, with 12 bases between the two ends. CDR3 loop: CASSLPADYGYTF. Here the CDR3 DNA reads TGTGCCAGCAGCCTCCCGGCAGATTATGGCTACACCTTC.

This clonotype was observed a handful of times. The rearrangement uses TRBV4-3 and TRBJ1-3; the D is unclear. The germline gives CDR1 LGHNA, CDR2 YSLEER. The germline V and J ends were trimmed by 1 base and 0 bases, with 13 bases remaining between them. The CDR3 runs to 17 residues. The CDR3 sequence: CASSQVFSTDSGNTIYF. The CDR3 DNA reads as TGCGCCAGCAGCCAAGTCTTTTCAACAGACTCTGGAAACACCATATATTTT.

The chain combines TRBV3-1 with TRBJ1-1; D is ambiguous. The V gene lost 2 bases and the J gene lost 1 base, with 8 bases spanning the gap. Germline loops: CDR1 LGHDT, CDR2 YNNKEL (reference sequence). The CDR3 covers 14 residues. The DNA for the CDR3 is TGTGCCAGCAGCCAACGGTCGCCGAACACTGAAGCTTTCTTT. It translates to CASSQRSPNTEAFF. The variable domain in full, with the rest retrieved from reference TRBV3-1 and TRBJ1-1, is DTAVSQTPKYLVTQMGNDKSIKCEQNLGHDTMYWYKQDSKKFLKIMFSYNNKELIINETVPNRFSPKSPDKAHLNLHINSLELGDSAVYFCASSQRSPNTEAFFGQGTRLTVV.

The chain employs TRBV15 and TRBJ2-5; the D is unclear. The germline V gene has CDR1 LNHNV and CDR2 YYDKDF (reference sequence). The CDR3 extends over 14 amino acids. The V end was cut by 1 base, the J end by 5 bases, with 11 bases between. CDR3 amino acids: CATSRGEGMETQYF. In nucleotides, the CDR3 is TGTGCCACCAGCAGAGGGGAAGGGATGGAGACCCAGTACTTC.

The chain couples TRBV20-1 to TRBJ2-1; 14 positions agree with TRBD2. Germline CDR1 reads DFQATT; CDR2 reads SNEGSKA (reference sequence). The CDR3 sequence is 18 residues long. V gave up 2 bases and J gave up 7 bases; unmatched junction bases: 13. The CDR3 coding sequence is TGCAGTGCTAGATTTGGGACTAGCGGGGGATCAGGATGGAATGAGCAGTTCTTC. Residues: CSARFGTSGGSGWNEQFF.

This clonotype was observed a handful of times. This chain links TRBV30 with TRBJ2-5; D is tentatively TRBD1 or TRBD2 (5 bases each). Trimming took 2 bases from V and 9 from J, leaving 13 bases between them. Germline V gene data show CDR1 as GTSNPN and CDR2 as SVGIG (reference sequence). The CDR3 totals 12 residues. The CDR3 here is CAWSPGRLPQYF. CDR3 nucleotide sequence: TGTGCCTGGAGTCCGGGACGCCTACCCCAGTACTTC. Based on the CDR3 plus reference TRBV30 and TRBJ2-5, the full variable domain is SQTIHQWPATLVQPVGSPLSLECTVEGTSNPNLYWYRQAAGRGLQLLFYSVGIGQISSEVPQNLSASRPQDRQFILSSKKLLLSDSGFYLCAWSPGRLPQYFGPGTRLLVL.

A few counts support this clonotype. This chain joins TRBV11-2 and TRBJ2-7; TRBD1 might be the D (6 bases). Deletions cut 3 bases from V and 2 bases from J, with 11 bases between. The CDR3 is made up of 14 amino acids. Germline loops: CDR1 SGHAT, CDR2 FQNNGV. The DNA for the CDR3 is TGTGCCAGCAGCTTGACGGACAGCACCTACGAGCAGTACTTC. Translating gives CASSLTDSTYEQYF.

The chain couples TRBV6-5 to TRBJ1-5, with D unclear. V was pared by 2 bases and J by 5 bases, with 10 bases between. The CDR3 has 14 amino acids. Germline V gene sequence: CDR1 MNHEY, CDR2 SVGAGI. The CDR3: CASSYGQAHQPQHF. As DNA, the CDR3 is TGTGCCAGCAGTTACGGTCAGGCCCATCAGCCCCAGCATTTT.

This clonotype was found a few times. The genes are TRBV5-1 and TRBJ2-7; TRBD2 agrees at 13 bases. This CDR3 is built from 15 residues. Per the germline V gene, CDR1 is SGHRS and CDR2 is YFSETQ. The junction had 9 bases not matched to a gene; V was cut back by 5 bases and J by 7 bases. The CDR3 nucleotides are TGCGCCAGCAGGCTCGGGACTAGCGGGACCTTTGAGCAGTACTTC. It translates to CASRLGTSGTFEQYF.

This clonotype appeared a single time. The chain links TRBV6-5 to TRBJ2-3; TRBD2 matches at 7 bases. Germline trimming cut 2 bases from V and 3 bases from J; bases unmatched to any gene: 5. Per germline, CDR1 MNHEY and CDR2 SVGAGI. The CDR3 length is 15 residues. The CDR3: CASSYGGLPTDTQYF. Written as DNA, the CDR3 is TGTGCCAGCAGTTACGGGGGACTACCAACAGATACGCAGTATTTT.

The J gene is TRBJ1-2, the V gene TRBV7-8, with TRBD1 matching 10 bases. CDR3 length: 17 residues. Unmatched junction bases numbered 11, after V lost 5 bases and J lost 2 bases. The germline gives CDR1 SGHVS, CDR2 FQNEAQ. The CDR3 coding sequence is TGTGCCAGCAGCCGCTCCTCCGGGACAGGGGAGAACTATGGCTACACCTTC. Residues: CASSRSSGTGENYGYTF.

This clonotype was seen more than once but under ten times. The genes are TRBV12-3 or TRBV12-4 and TRBJ2-4; no clear D. The CDR3 loop spans 18 amino acids. V was shortened by 5 bases and J by 0 bases, with 20 bases between the two germline ends. CDR3 region: CASSPGSPILLAKNIQYF. The CDR3 coding sequence is TGTGCCAGCAGTCCCGGAAGTCCTATACTACTAGCCAAAAACATTCAGTACTTC.

This clonotype was observed a few times. The CDR3 DNA reads as TGTGCCAGCAGCGTGGGTTATAGGTACTTC. Its protein product is CASSVGYRYF. The V gene is TRBV9, the J gene TRBJ2-7; no reliable D call. Trimming cost V 2 bases and J 12 bases, with 9 bases left between them. Germline V CDR1 and CDR2: SGDLS, YYNGEE. CDR3 length: 10 residues. Full variable domain (rest looked up from reference TRBV9 and TRBJ2-7): DSGVTQTPKHLITATGQRVTLRCSPRSGDLSVYWYQQSLDQGLQFLIQYYNGEERAKGNILERFSAQQFPDLHSELNLSSLELGDSALYFCASSVGYRYFGPGTRLTVT.

This clonotype was detected only a few times. The chain carries TRBV15 and TRBJ2-1, with D uncertain. The CDR3 runs 12 residues. Trimming pared 4 bases from V and 8 bases from J, leaving 9 bases between. The V gene's germline CDR1 is LNHNV and CDR2 YYDKDF (reference sequence). CDR3 DNA: TGTGCCACCAGCACAGACGGAGATGAGCAGTTCTTC. Amino acids: CATSTDGDEQFF.